Listed below are T cell receptor beta chains from one sample, sequenced in a study of neurological immune-mediated disorders. TCRdb recomputed calls from the 5' RACE reads with MiXCR, one row per CDR3 protein. Of about 50,000 distinct CDR3 sequences in the sample, roughly 17% are singletons; the top ten hold 3.5% to 4.5%. Sequencing input: PBMCs. These TCRs come from a man in his 60s in good health. CDR3s include the opening cysteine and the closing phenylalanine or tryptophan. D genes are given only for firm matches. Size values are once, few and many counts, or a class for expanded clones, and some rows have none.

clone_size	j_call	v_call	d_call	cdr3_nt	cdr3_aa
-	TRBJ2-3	TRBV12-3/TRBV12-4	-	TGTGCCAGCAGTGACGCCGGCACAGATACGCAGTATTTT	CASSDAGTDTQYF
-	TRBJ1-1	TRBV14	-	TGTGCCAGCAGCCAAGATTGGGGTCCACCGGGGACTGAAGCTTTCTTT	CASSQDWGPPGTEAFF
many	TRBJ1-6	TRBV28	-	TGTGCCAGCAGCGGGGGGGAAGGGGATAATTCACCCCTCCACTTT	CASSGGEGDNSPLHF
many	TRBJ1-1	TRBV6-5	TRBD1	TGTGCCAGCAGTTACGGGGGGACAGCGAACACTGAAGCTTTCTTT	CASSYGGTANTEAFF
-	TRBJ1-1	TRBV6-1	-	TGTGCCAGCAGTCCCAGGGTGGGAGCAGCTTTCTTT	CASSPRVGAAFF
medium-sized	TRBJ1-1	TRBV12-3/TRBV12-4	TRBD1	TGTGCCAGCAGGACAGGGGGCGGAAGCACTGAAGCTTTCTTT	CASRTGGGSTEAFF
many	TRBJ1-2	TRBV28	-	TGTGCCAGCCGTGGCCCGAACCGGGGCTACACCTTC	CASRGPNRGYTF
many	TRBJ2-3	TRBV7-9	-	TGTGCCAGCAGCCCCTCACTAGGTAGCACAGATACGCAGTATTTT	CASSPSLGSTDTQYF
many	TRBJ2-7	TRBV12-3/TRBV12-4	-	TGTGCCAGCAGTTTAACGCAATTAATCTACGAGCAGTACTTC	CASSLTQLIYEQYF
many	TRBJ1-1	TRBV6-1	-	TGTGCCAGCAGACCAAGACAGAACACTGAAGCTTTCTTT	CASRPRQNTEAFF
many	TRBJ2-1	TRBV28	-	TGTGCCAGCAGTTTTTCCAATGAGCAGTTCTTC	CASSFSNEQFF
-	TRBJ2-3	TRBV7-2	TRBD2	TGTGCCAGCAGCTTAGGTCCTAGCGGGAGGTCAGATACGCAGTATTTT	CASSLGPSGRSDTQYF
many	TRBJ2-2	TRBV5-1	-	TGCGCCAGCAGCTTAGAAAGTTCTCGGAACACCGGGGAGCTGTTTTTT	CASSLESSRNTGELFF
many	TRBJ2-7	TRBV29-1	TRBD2	TGCAGCGTTGAAAATCTCGGTGGGGGACTAAACGAGCAGTACTTC	CSVENLGGGLNEQYF
medium-sized	TRBJ2-3	TRBV28	-	TGTGCCAGCAGTGATCGGGACTCTGGCACAGATACGCAGTATTTT	CASSDRDSGTDTQYF
many	TRBJ2-1	TRBV6-2/TRBV6-3	TRBD2	TGTGCCAGCAGTTACGGAACTAGCGGTGAGCAGTTCTTC	CASSYGTSGEQFF
many	TRBJ2-2	TRBV5-1	TRBD2	TGCGCCAGCAGCTTGGCCGCTAGCGGGAACACCGGGGAGCTGTTTTTT	CASSLAASGNTGELFF
many	TRBJ2-1	TRBV4-2	TRBD2	TGTGCCAGCAGCCAATCGAGCGGGAGAGTAGATGAGCAGTTCTTC	CASSQSSGRVDEQFF
many	TRBJ2-2	TRBV7-2	TRBD2	TGTGCCAGCAGCCTTCGGACTAGCGGGACTAACACCGGGGAGCTGTTTTTT	CASSLRTSGTNTGELFF
many	TRBJ1-1	TRBV11-2	-	TGTGCCAGCAGCTTAGATCGGGCGACCACTGAAGCTTTCTTT	CASSLDRATTEAFF
many	TRBJ2-7	TRBV28	-	TGTGCCAGCAGTTTTGGTTCAGTTTCCTACGAGCAGTACTTC	CASSFGSVSYEQYF
few	TRBJ2-3	TRBV12-3/TRBV12-4	-	TGTGCCAGCAGTTTTACGGACACTGACACAGATACGCAGTATTTT	CASSFTDTDTDTQYF
many	TRBJ2-7	TRBV20-1	TRBD2	TGCAGTGCCTCCGGGGGGGAGCGGAGCACCTACGAGCAGTACTTC	CSASGGERSTYEQYF
few	TRBJ2-7	TRBV20-1	TRBD1	TGCAGTGCTAGAGCTCCCCGACAGGGCGTAGACTACGAGCAGTACTTC	CSARAPRQGVDYEQYF
-	TRBJ2-1	TRBV20-1	-	TGCAGTGCTGGGATAGCGGTTAGTACCTACAATGAGCAGTTCTTC	CSAGIAVSTYNEQFF
-	TRBJ2-2	TRBV7-3	TRBD2	TGTGCCAGCAGCCGTCCGGGGACTACTACTTCGGGGGAGCTGTTTTTT	CASSRPGTTTSGELFF
-	TRBJ1-1	TRBV27	-	TGTTCCAGCAGGGACAATGTCGGCACTGAAGCTTTCTTT	CSSRDNVGTEAFF
many	TRBJ2-7	TRBV5-1	TRBD1	TGCGCCAGCAGCCCCCGGACAGGGGGCGCGTACGAGCAGTACTTC	CASSPRTGGAYEQYF
-	TRBJ1-1	TRBV5-1	-	TGCGCCAGCAGCACGGGGGGGGGTATCACTGAAGCTTTCTTT	CASSTGGGITEAFF
many	TRBJ1-1	TRBV4-1	-	TGCGCCAGCAGCCAAGATCGAGGAGGTAGCACTGAAGCTTTCTTT	CASSQDRGGSTEAFF
many	TRBJ2-2	TRBV6-5	-	TGTGCCAGCAGTCAGCTCCGATCCAGTACCGGGGAGCTGTTTTTT	CASSQLRSSTGELFF
many	TRBJ1-6	TRBV20-1	-	TGCAGTGCTACGAGGGTATTCTCCTATAATTCACCCCTCCACTTT	CSATRVFSYNSPLHF
many	TRBJ2-1	TRBV15	-	TGTGCCACCAGCAGAGGAGGGACTCGGAATGAGCAGTTCTTC	CATSRGGTRNEQFF
many	TRBJ2-7	TRBV25-1	TRBD1	TGTGCCAGCAGTGAATTGACAGGGGTGAACGAGCAGTACTTC	CASSELTGVNEQYF
-	TRBJ2-7	TRBV6-2/TRBV6-3	TRBD2	TGTGCCAGCCGATCTTGGAGCGGGAGTAGGTACGAGCAGTACTTC	CASRSWSGSRYEQYF
many	TRBJ2-3	TRBV7-9	-	TGTGCCAGCAGCCCCCGGGGGCGAGGCCGGGCGGATACGCAGTATTTT	CASSPRGRGRADTQYF
many	TRBJ1-1	TRBV30	-	TGTGCCTGGACAGGGGACTGGTCTGAAGCTTTCTTT	CAWTGDWSEAFF
many	TRBJ2-1	TRBV5-6	-	TGTGCCAGCAGGGTAGGGGGTGAGCAGTTCTTC	CASRVGGEQFF
many	TRBJ2-7	TRBV7-2	TRBD2	TGTGCCAGCAGCTTAGAGTCTAGCGGGAGAAACGAGCAGTACTTC	CASSLESSGRNEQYF
-	TRBJ2-1	TRBV20-1	-	TGCAGTGCTAGATATCCAGCGGCCGTCTCCCACAATGAGCAGTTCTTC	CSARYPAAVSHNEQFF
many	TRBJ2-1	TRBV5-1	-	TGCGCCAGCAGCTTGTCGGGACTTAACAATGAGCAGTTCTTC	CASSLSGLNNEQFF
many	TRBJ2-5	TRBV5-1	TRBD2	TGCGCCAGCAGGGGACTAGCGGGAAACGAAGAGACCCAGTACTTC	CASRGLAGNEETQYF
-	TRBJ2-3	TRBV20-1	TRBD2	TGCAGCGCCGACAGTCTAGCGGGGACGCCGGGCACAGATACGCAGTATTTT	CSADSLAGTPGTDTQYF
many	TRBJ2-5	TRBV11-2	-	TGTGCCAGCAGCTTAGAGGGCCGAGAGACCCAGTACTTC	CASSLEGRETQYF
few	TRBJ2-3	TRBV5-1	TRBD2	TGCGCCAGCAGCTTGAGGTCAGCGGGAGGAGGCACAGATACGCAGTATTTT	CASSLRSAGGGTDTQYF
once	TRBJ2-2	TRBV15	TRBD2	TGTGCCACCAGCAGAGGCGGGAGTTGCACCGGGGAGCCGTTTTTT	CATSRGGSCTGEPFF